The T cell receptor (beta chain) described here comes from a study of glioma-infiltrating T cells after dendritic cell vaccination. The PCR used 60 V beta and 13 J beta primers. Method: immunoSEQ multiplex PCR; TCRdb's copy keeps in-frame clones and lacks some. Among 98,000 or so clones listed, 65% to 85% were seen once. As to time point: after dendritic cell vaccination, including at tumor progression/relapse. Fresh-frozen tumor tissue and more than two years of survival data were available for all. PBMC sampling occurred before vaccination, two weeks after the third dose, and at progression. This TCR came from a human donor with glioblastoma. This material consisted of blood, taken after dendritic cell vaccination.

This CDR3 is CASSELGTDTHSNQPQHF. CDR3 bases: TGTGCCAGCAGTGAATTAGGGACTGACACTCATAGCAATCAGCCCCAGCATTTT. The chain carries TRBV2 and TRBJ1-5; D is perhaps TRBD1 (5 bases). Deletions cut 2 bases from V and 0 bases from J, with 17 bases between. Looked up from germline, CDR1 is SNHLY and CDR2 is FYNNEI. The CDR3 runs 18 residues.